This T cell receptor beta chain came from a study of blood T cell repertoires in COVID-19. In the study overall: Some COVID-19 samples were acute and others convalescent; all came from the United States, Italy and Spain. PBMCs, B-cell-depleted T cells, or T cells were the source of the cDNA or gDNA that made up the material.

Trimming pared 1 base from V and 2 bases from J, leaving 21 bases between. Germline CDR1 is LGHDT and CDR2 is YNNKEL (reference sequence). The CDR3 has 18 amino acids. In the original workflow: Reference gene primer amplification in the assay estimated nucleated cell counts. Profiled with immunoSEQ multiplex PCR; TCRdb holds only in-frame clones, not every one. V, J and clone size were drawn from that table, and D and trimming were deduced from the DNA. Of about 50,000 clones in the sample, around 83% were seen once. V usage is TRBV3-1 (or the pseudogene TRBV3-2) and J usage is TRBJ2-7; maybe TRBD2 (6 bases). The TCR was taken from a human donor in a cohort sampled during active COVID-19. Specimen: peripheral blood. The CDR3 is CASSQGRKLALVPYEQYF. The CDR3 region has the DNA TGTGCCAGCAGCCAAGGCCGAAAACTAGCTCTTGTTCCCTACGAGCAGTACTTC.